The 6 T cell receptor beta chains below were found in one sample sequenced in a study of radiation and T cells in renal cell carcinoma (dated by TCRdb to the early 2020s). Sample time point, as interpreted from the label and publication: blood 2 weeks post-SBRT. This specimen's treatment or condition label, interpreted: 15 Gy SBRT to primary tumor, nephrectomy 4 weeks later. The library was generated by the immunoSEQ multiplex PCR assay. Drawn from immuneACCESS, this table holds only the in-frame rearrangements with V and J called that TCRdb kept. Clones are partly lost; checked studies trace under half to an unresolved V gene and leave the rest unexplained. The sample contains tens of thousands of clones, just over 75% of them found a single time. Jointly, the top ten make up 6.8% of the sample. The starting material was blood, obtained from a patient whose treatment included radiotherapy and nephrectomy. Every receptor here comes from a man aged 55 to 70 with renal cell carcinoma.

This CDR3 is CASEGLRSAQHF. The CDR3 DNA reads as TGTGCCAGCGAAGGACTGAGATCAGCCCAGCATTTT. The V gene is TRBV2, the J gene TRBJ1-5; D gene unclear. CDR3 length: 12 amino acids. Germline V gene data show CDR1 as SNHLY and CDR2 as FYNNEI. Trimming cost V 8 bases and J 11 bases, with 16 bases left between them.

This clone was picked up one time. Here the CDR3 reads CASSQGLADQETQYF. The CDR3 bases are TGTGCCAGCAGTCAAGGACTAGCGGATCAAGAGACCCAGTACTTC. V gene TRBV28 combines with J gene TRBJ2-5, with 10 positions matching TRBD2. CDR1 and CDR2 (germline): MDHEN, SYDVKM. The junction had 5 bases not matched to a gene; V was cut back by 5 bases and J by 2 bases. The CDR3 consists of 15 residues.

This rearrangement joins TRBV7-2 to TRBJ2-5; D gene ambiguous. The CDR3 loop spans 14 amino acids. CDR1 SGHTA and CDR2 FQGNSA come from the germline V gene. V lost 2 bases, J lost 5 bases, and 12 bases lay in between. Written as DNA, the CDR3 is TGTGCCAGCAGCTTAAATCTGGTTGGGGAGACCCAGTACTTC. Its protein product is CASSLNLVGETQYF.

CDR3 bases: TGCGCCAGCAGCCAAGGCTGGGGGATCAATCAGCCCCAGCATTTT. Amino acids: CASSQGWGINQPQHF. The chain uses TRBV4-1 and TRBJ1-5; the D gene is possibly TRBD1 (5 bases). Germline V gene lookup returns CDR1 MGHRA and CDR2 YSYEKL. Trimming stripped 1 base from V and 3 bases from J, with 10 bases between. CDR3 size: 15 residues.

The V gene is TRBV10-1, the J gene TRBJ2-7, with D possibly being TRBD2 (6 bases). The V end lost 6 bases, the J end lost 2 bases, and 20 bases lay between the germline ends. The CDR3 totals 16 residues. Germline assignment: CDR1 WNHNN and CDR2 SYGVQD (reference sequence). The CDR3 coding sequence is TGCGCCAGCAGCCCCGGACTAACTCGATTACCCTACGAGCAGTACTTC. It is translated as CASSPGLTRLPYEQYF.

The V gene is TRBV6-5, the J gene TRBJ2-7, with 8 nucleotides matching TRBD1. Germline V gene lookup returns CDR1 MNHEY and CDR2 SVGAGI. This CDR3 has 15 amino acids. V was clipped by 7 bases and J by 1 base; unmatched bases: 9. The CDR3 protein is CASTPPGGGSYEQYF. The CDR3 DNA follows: TGTGCCAGCACCCCCCCAGGGGGCGGGTCCTACGAGCAGTACTTC.